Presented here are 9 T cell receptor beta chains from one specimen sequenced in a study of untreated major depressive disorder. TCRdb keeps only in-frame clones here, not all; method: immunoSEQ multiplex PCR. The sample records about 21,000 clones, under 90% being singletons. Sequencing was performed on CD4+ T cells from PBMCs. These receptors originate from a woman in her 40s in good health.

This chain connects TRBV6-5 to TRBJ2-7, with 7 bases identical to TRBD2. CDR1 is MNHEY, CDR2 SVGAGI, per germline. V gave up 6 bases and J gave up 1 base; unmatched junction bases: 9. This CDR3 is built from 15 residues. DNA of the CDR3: TGTGCCAGCAGCCTATCTAGCGGAAGATCCTACGAGCAGTACTTC. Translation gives CASSLSSGRSYEQYF.

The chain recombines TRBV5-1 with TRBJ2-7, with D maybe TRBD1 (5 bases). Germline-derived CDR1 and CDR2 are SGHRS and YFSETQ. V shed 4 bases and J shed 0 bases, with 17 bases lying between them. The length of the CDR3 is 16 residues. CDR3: CASSDPSQGLSYEQYF. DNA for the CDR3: TGCGCCAGCAGCGACCCCTCTCAGGGTCTCTCCTACGAGCAGTACTTC.

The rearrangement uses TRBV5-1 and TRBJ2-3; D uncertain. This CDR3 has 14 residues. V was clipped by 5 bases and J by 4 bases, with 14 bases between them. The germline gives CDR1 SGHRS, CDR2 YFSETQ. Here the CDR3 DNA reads TGCGCCAGCAGGACTTCCTCTATGGCAGATACGCAGTATTTT. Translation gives CASRTSSMADTQYF.

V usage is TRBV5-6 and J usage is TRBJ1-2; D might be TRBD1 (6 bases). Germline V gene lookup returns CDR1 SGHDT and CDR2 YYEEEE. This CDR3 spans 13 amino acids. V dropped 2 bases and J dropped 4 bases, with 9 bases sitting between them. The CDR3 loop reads CASSLGGLYGYTF. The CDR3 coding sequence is TGTGCCAGCAGCTTAGGGGGTCTCTATGGCTACACCTTC.

The CDR3 region has the DNA TGTGCCAGCAGCTTCAGGGGGACCGGGGAGCTGTTTTTT. It yields the protein CASSFRGTGELFF. The chain joins TRBV7-2 to TRBJ2-2; 7 bases align to TRBD1. The germline V gene encodes CDR1 SGHTA and CDR2 FQGNSA. Germline trimming cut 3 bases from V and 5 bases from J; bases unmatched to any gene: 0. The CDR3 has 13 residues.

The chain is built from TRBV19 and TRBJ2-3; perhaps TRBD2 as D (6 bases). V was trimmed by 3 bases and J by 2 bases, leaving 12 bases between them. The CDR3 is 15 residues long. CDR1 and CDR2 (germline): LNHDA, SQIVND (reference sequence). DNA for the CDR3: TGTGCCAGTAGTATCGGGGCGGGGCACACAGATACGCAGTATTTT. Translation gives CASSIGAGHTDTQYF.

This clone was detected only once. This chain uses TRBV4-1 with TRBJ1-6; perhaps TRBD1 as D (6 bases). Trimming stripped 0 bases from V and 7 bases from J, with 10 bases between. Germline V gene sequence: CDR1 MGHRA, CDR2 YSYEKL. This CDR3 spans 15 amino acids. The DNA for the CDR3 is TGCGCCAGCAGCCAAGAATCGGACAGAAATTCACCCCTCCACTTT. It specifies CASSQESDRNSPLHF.

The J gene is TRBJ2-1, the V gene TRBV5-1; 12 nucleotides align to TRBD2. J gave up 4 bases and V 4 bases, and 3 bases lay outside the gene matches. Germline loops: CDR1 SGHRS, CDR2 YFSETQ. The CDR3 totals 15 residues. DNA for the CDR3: TGCGCCAGCAGCCTCGGACTAGCGGGGTACAATGAGCAGTTCTTC. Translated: CASSLGLAGYNEQFF.

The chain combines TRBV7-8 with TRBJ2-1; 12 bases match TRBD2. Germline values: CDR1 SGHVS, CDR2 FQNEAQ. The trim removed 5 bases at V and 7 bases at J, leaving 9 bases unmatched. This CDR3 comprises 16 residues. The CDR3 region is CASSPTGLAGENEQFF. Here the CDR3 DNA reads TGTGCCAGCAGCCCAACGGGACTAGCGGGCGAGAATGAGCAGTTCTTC.